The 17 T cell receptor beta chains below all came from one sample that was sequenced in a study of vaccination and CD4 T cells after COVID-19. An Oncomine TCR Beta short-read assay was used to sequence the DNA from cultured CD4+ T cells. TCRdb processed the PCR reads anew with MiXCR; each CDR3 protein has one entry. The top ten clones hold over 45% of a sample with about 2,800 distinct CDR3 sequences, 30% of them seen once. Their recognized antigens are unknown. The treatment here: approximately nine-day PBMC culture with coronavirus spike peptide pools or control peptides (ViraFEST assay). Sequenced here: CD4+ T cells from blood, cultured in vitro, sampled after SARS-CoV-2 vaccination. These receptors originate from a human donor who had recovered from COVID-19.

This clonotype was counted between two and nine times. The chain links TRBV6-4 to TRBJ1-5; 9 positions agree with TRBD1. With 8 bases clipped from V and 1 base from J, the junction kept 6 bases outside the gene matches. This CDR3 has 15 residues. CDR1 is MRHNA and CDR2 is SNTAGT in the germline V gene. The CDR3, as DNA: TGTGCCAGCTCCCCTGACAGGGGGAGCAATCAGCCCCAGCATTTT. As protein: CASSPDRGSNQPQHF.

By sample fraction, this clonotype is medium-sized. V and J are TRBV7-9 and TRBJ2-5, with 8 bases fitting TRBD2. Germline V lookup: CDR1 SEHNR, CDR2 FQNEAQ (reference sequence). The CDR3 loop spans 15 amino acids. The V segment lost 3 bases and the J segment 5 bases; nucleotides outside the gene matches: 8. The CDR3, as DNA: TGTGCCAGCAGCTTCCCGGGACTAGGGACGGAGACCCAGTACTTC. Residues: CASSFPGLGTETQYF. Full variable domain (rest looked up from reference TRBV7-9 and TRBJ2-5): DTGVSQNPRHKITKRGQNVTFRCDPISEHNRLYWYRQTLGQGPEFLTYFQNEAQLEKSRLLSDRFSAERPKGSFSTLEIQRTEQGDSAMYLCASSFPGLGTETQYFGPGTRLLVL.

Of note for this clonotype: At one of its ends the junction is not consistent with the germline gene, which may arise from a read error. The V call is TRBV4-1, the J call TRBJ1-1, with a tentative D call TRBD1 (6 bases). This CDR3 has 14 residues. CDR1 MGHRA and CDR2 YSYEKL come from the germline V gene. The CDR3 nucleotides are TGCGCCAGCAACCAAACGCGGACAGCTACAGAAGCTTTCTTT. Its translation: CASNQTRTATEAFF.

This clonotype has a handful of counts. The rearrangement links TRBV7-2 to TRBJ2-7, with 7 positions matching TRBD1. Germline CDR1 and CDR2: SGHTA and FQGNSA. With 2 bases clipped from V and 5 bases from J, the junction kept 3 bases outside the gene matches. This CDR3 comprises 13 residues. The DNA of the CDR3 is TGTGCCAGCAGCTTAAAGGGGGCAAACGAGCAGTACTTC. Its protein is CASSLKGANEQYF.

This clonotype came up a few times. Here the CDR3 reads CASSEYKGQGNTEAFF. In DNA, the CDR3 is TGTGCCAGCAGTGAGTATAAGGGCCAGGGGAACACTGAAGCTTTCTTT. V is TRBV6-1 and J is TRBJ1-1, with D perhaps TRBD1 (5 bases). CDR1 and CDR2 from the germline V gene are MNHNS and SASEGT. V lost 3 bases and J lost 1, with 15 bases in between. CDR3 length: 16 amino acids.

In nucleotides, the CDR3 is TGTGCCAGCAGCAAAGTACGGTCAGCGGTGACCGGGGCCAACGTCCCGACTTTC. Translated, it gives CASSKVRSAVTGANVPTF. This sequence joins TRBV21-1 and TRBJ2-6; the D call in the table, TRBD2, was not verified against the DNA. TRBV21-1 is tagged as a pseudogene. The CDR3 length is 18 residues.

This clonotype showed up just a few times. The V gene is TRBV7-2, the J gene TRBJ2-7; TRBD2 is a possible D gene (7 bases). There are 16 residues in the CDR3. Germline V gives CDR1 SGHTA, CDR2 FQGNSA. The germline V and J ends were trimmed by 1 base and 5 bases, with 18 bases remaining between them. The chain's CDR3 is CASSLESGGGKNEQYF. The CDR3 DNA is TGTGCCAGCAGCTTAGAATCGGGGGGCGGGAAGAACGAGCAGTACTTC.

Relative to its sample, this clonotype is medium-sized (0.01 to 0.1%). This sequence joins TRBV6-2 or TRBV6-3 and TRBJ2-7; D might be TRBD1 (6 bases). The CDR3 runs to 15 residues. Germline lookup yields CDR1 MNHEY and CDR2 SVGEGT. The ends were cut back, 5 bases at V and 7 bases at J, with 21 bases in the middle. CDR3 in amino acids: CASSRHSGVVKEQYF. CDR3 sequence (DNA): TGTGCCAGCAGTCGACACTCAGGGGTGGTTAAAGAGCAGTACTTC.

CDR3 residues: CSARESGSYNSPLHF. The CDR3 DNA sequence: TGCAGTGCTAGAGAGTCGGGGTCTTATAATTCACCCCTCCACTTT. V and J are TRBV20-1 and TRBJ1-6; D is ambiguous. This CDR3 has 15 amino acids. Germline values: CDR1 DFQATT, CDR2 SNEGSKA (reference sequence). Trimming shortened V by 0 bases and J by 4 bases, and 10 bases separated the two germline ends.

CDR3 loop: CSARPVQGARLNEQFF. CDR3 nucleotides: TGCAGTGCTAGACCCGTTCAGGGGGCGAGGTTGAATGAGCAGTTCTTC. The chain links TRBV20-1 to TRBJ2-1, with 8 nucleotides matching TRBD1. This CDR3 has 16 residues. Trimming removed 2 bases from V and 7 bases from J; junction bases left unmatched: 13. Per the germline V gene, CDR1 is DFQATT and CDR2 is SNEGSKA (reference sequence).

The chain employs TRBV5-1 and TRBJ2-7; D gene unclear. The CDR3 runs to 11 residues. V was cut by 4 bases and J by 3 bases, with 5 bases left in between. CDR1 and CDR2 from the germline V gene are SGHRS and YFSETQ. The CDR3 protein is CASSLDYEQYF. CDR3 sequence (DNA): TGCGCCAGCAGCCTAGACTACGAGCAGTACTTC.

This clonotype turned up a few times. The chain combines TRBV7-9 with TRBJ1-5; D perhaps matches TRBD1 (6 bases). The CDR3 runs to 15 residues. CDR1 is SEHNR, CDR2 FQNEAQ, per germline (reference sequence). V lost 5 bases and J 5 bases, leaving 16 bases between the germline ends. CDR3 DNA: TGTGCCAGCAGCCCGGGGACAAACGCTGATCAGCCCCAGCATTTT. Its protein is CASSPGTNADQPQHF.

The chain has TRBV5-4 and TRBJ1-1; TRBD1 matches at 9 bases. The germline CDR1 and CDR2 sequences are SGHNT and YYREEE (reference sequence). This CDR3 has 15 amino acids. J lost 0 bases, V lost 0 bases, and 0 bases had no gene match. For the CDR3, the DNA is TGTGCCAGCAGCTTGGGGGACAGGGTGAACACTGAAGCTTTCTTT. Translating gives CASSLGDRVNTEAFF.

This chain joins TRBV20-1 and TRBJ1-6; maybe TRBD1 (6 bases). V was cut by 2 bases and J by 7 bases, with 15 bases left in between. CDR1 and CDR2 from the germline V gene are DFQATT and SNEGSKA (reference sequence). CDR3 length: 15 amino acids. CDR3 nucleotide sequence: TGCAGTGCTAGAAATCAGGACAGTTCGAATTCACCCCTCCACTTT. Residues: CSARNQDSSNSPLHF.

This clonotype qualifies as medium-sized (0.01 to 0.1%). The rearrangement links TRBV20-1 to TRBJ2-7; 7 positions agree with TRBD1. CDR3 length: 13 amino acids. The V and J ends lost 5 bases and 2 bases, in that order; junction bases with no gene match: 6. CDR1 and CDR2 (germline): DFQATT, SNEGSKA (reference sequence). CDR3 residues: CSAVDREPYEQYF. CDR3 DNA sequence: TGCAGTGCTGTCGACAGGGAACCCTACGAGCAGTACTTC.

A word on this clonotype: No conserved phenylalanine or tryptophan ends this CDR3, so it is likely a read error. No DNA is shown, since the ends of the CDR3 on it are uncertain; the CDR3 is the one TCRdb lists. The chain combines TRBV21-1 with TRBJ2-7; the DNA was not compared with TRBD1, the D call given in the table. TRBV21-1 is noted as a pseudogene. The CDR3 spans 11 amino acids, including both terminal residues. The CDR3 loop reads CASSKGCRGRL.

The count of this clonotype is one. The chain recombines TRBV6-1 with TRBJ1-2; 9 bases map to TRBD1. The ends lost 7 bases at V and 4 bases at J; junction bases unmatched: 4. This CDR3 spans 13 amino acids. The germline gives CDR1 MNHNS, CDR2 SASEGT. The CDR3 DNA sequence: TGTGCCAGCAACTCGGGACAGGGCTATGGCTACACCTTC. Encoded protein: CASNSGQGYGYTF.